A selection of T cell receptor beta chains follows, all from one sample in a study of T cell repertoires in cytomegalovirus infection. TCRdb reprocessed the reads with MiXCR, giving one entry per CDR3 protein. The data contain about 260,000 distinct CDR3 sequences, about 13% of them seen just once; the ten biggest clones take up roughly 8.7%. Sequencing was performed on PBMCs. The receptors here all came from a human donor in good health (CMV status not recorded). Some clones in this sample may be carry-over from other donors' samples. Each CDR3 is given with its conserved first and last residue. Each record gives: J gene, clone size, D gene, V gene, CDR3 DNA, CDR3 protein. A D gene is named only where the DNA matches it firmly. Clone size is given for some rows only: seen once, a few or many times, or a class if the clone is expanded.

>TRBJ1-2|-|-|TRBV5-4
TGTGCCAGCACCTACAGCCCTAACTATGGCTACACCTTC
CASTYSPNYGYTF
>TRBJ2-2|few|TRBD2|TRBV12-3/TRBV12-4
TGTGCCAGCAGTCGGACTAGCGGGTTGTCCGGGGAGCTGTTTTTT
CASSRTSGLSGELFF
>TRBJ2-5|few|-|TRBV19
TGTGCCAGTAGCGTGGTAGCTATGGAGACCCAGTACTTC
CASSVVAMETQYF
>TRBJ1-6|many|-|TRBV10-3
TGTGCCATCAGTGTGGATTTTAATTCACCCCTCCACTTT
CAISVDFNSPLHF
>TRBJ2-3|-|-|TRBV29-1
TGCAGCGTTGCGCGGCAGCACACAGATACGCAGTATTTT
CSVARQHTDTQYF
>TRBJ2-1|many|TRBD2|TRBV7-2
TGTGCCAGCAGCTTAAATAGCGGGGGGGCAAATGAGCAGTTCTTC
CASSLNSGGANEQFF
>TRBJ2-7|-|-|TRBV29-1
TGCAGCGTTGAAGCGGGGGCGGCGGGCGAGCAGTACTTC
CSVEAGAAGEQYF
>TRBJ2-2|many|TRBD1|TRBV10-3
TGTGCCACCCTGGGACAGGGGGCGAACACCGGGGAGCTGTTTTTT
CATLGQGANTGELFF
>TRBJ1-5|many|-|TRBV2
TGTGCCAGCAGTGGGGGCAGGGAAATTCAGCCCCAGCATTTT
CASSGGREIQPQHF
>TRBJ2-1|-|-|TRBV5-6
TGTGCCAGCAGCCCCCGGTGGGGGGAGCAGTTCTTC
CASSPRWGEQFF
>TRBJ1-4|many|-|TRBV2
TGTGCCAGCAGCACCCCCAGGGTGGGAGAAGAAAAACTGTTTTTT
CASSTPRVGEEKLFF
>TRBJ2-1|many|-|TRBV7-3
TGTGCCAGCAGCTTAACGAACGCCTACAATGAGCAGTTCTTC
CASSLTNAYNEQFF
>TRBJ2-1|-|-|TRBV5-6
TGTGCCAGCAGCTTGGGCATATCGCGGGGCTACAATGAGCAGTTCTTC
CASSLGISRGYNEQFF
>TRBJ2-7|-|TRBD2|TRBV29-1
TGCAGCGTCGGAAGCGGGGGAACCTACGAGCAGTACTTC
CSVGSGGTYEQYF
>TRBJ2-1|-|TRBD1|TRBV18
TGTGCCAGCTCACCGTTCGGGACAGGGGTTAACAATGAGCAGTTCTTC
CASSPFGTGVNNEQFF
>TRBJ1-5|-|-|TRBV2
TGTGCCAGCAGGCAACCCGGGACTGAACGGCCCCAGCATTTT
CASRQPGTERPQHF
>TRBJ1-5|few|-|TRBV6-1
TGTGCCAGCGTCAGACTCCTTCGTGCGGAATACAATCAGCCCCAGCATTTT
CASVRLLRAEYNQPQHF
>TRBJ2-7|few|TRBD1|TRBV4-2
TGTGCCAGCAGCCAAACACAGGGGGGCTCCTACGAGCAGTACTTC
CASSQTQGGSYEQYF